These 22 T cell receptor beta chains were all obtained from the same sample, sequenced in a study of cytotoxic CD8 clonotypes in ibrutinib-treated CLL. Repertoires were generated with immunoSEQ multiplex PCR, while TCRdb's copy carries only in-frame clones and drops some. The profile covers fewer than 30,000 clones, with 65% to 70% appearing a single time and 51% taken by the ten largest. Specimen: PBMCs, collected at disease progression, from a patient treated with ibrutinib. These receptors were collected from a human donor with chronic lymphocytic leukemia.

The rearrangement links TRBV5-6 to TRBJ1-2; tentatively, D is TRBD1 (5 bases). CDR3 length: 14 amino acids. Germline V gene sequence: CDR1 SGHDT, CDR2 YYEEEE. V was pared by 4 bases and J by 8 bases, with 18 bases between. CDR3 sequence reads: CASSLLQDIWGYTF. Here the CDR3 DNA reads TGTGCCAGCAGCCTACTACAGGATATATGGGGCTACACCTTC. Looking up the rest from reference TRBV5-6 and TRBJ1-2 gives the full variable domain: DAGVTQSPTHLIKTRGQQVTLRCSPKSGHDTVSWYQQALGQGPQFIFQYYEEEERQRGNFPDRFSGHQFPNYSSELNVNALLLGDSALYLCASSLLQDIWGYTFGSGTRLTVV.

The chain carries TRBV5-1 and TRBJ1-2, with TRBD1 identical over 8 bases. The CDR3 spans 16 residues. The V segment lost 3 bases and the J segment 6 bases; nucleotides outside the gene matches: 13. The germline CDR1 and CDR2 sequences are SGHRS and YFSETQ. The CDR3 protein is CASSSYVPETGDGYTF. In DNA form, the CDR3 reads TGCGCCAGCAGCTCTTACGTTCCCGAGACAGGGGATGGCTACACCTTC.

J is TRBJ1-4 and V is TRBV18, with D uncertain. The CDR3 loop spans 13 amino acids. Between the trimmed V and J ends, which lost 1 base and 8 bases, there was a span of 8 bases. The germline V gene has CDR1 KGHSH and CDR2 LQKENI. CDR3 sequence (DNA): TGTGCCAGCTCACCACAACGTGGAGAAAAACTGTTTTTT. This sequence encodes CASSPQRGEKLFF.

This clone was found once. The CDR3 spells CASSSLGGTEAFF. CDR3 bases: TGTGCCAGCAGCTCCCTGGGGGGCACTGAAGCTTTCTTT. This rearrangement joins TRBV7-6 to TRBJ1-1, with D possibly TRBD1 on 5 matching bases. Trimming removed 4 bases at V and 4 bases at J, with 10 bases between. Looked up from germline, CDR1 is SGHVS and CDR2 is FNYEAQ. This CDR3 is built from 13 residues.

This clone came up a few times. The V gene is TRBV7-9, the J gene TRBJ2-5; D gene unclear. Trimming pared 3 bases from V and 5 bases from J, leaving 4 bases between. The CDR3 is made up of 11 amino acids. CDR1 SEHNR and CDR2 FQNEAQ come from the germline V gene (reference sequence). The CDR3 region is CASSFSETQYF. Here the CDR3 DNA reads TGTGCCAGCAGCTTTAGCGAGACCCAGTACTTC.

This sequence joins TRBV14 and TRBJ2-2; D unclear. V was cut by 5 bases and J by 6 bases, with 10 bases left in between. CDR1 is SGHDN and CDR2 is FVKESK in the germline V gene. CDR3 size: 13 residues. The CDR3 region is CASSSVTSGELFF. Here the CDR3 DNA reads TGTGCCAGCAGCTCAGTGACCTCCGGGGAGCTGTTTTTT.

This rearrangement joins TRBV7-9 to TRBJ2-4, with 12 nucleotides matching TRBD2. Trimming cost V 4 bases and J 5 bases; bases outside gene matches: 6. Germline CDR1 is SEHNR and CDR2 is FQNEAQ (reference sequence). The CDR3 is made up of 16 amino acids. The CDR3 sequence is CASSSRLAGAENIQYF. CDR3 in DNA: TGTGCCAGCAGCTCCCGACTAGCGGGGGCCGAAAACATTCAGTACTTC.

This chain joins TRBV25-1 and TRBJ2-1; TRBD1 agrees at 11 bases. CDR3 length equals 14 residues. Trimming at V came to 3 bases and at J to 8 bases, leaving 3 bases not matched to a gene. Germline V gene data show CDR1 as MGHDK and CDR2 as SYGVNS. CDR3 sequence (DNA): TGTGCCAGCAGTGATTGGACAGGGGGCTATGAGCAGTTCTTC. This translates into CASSDWTGGYEQFF. Full variable domain (missing parts from reference TRBV25-1 and TRBJ2-1): EADIYQTPRYLVIGTGKKITLECSQTMGHDKMYWYQQDPGMELHLIHYSYGVNSTEKGDLSSESTVSRIRTEHFPLTLESARPSHTSQYLCASSDWTGGYEQFFGPGTRLTVL.

V is TRBV4-1 and J is TRBJ2-3, with 10 bases that match TRBD2. The trim removed 4 bases at V and 5 bases at J, leaving 6 bases unmatched. From germline, CDR1 is MGHRA and CDR2 YSYEKL. The CDR3 spans 15 residues. The CDR3 DNA sequence: TGCGCCAGCAGCCCTAGCGGGGGCATCGGAGATACGCAGTATTTT. Amino acids: CASSPSGGIGDTQYF.

The gene calls are TRBV7-2 and TRBJ2-2, with TRBD1 matching 10 bases. With V trimmed by 3 bases and J by 6 bases, 4 bases remained unmatched. The CDR3 length is 15 residues. Germline assignment: CDR1 SGHTA and CDR2 FQGNSA. The chain's CDR3 is CASSFGTGVSGELFF. The CDR3, as DNA: TGTGCCAGCAGCTTCGGGACAGGGGTTTCCGGGGAGCTGTTTTTT.

This chain uses TRBV7-3 with TRBJ2-5, with 7 bases fitting TRBD2. The trim removed 4 bases at V and 4 bases at J, leaving 3 bases unmatched. Germline values: CDR1 SGHTA, CDR2 FQGTGA. This CDR3 comprises 13 residues. The CDR3 sequence is CASSSSGGETQYF. In DNA, the CDR3 is TGTGCCAGCAGCTCCTCGGGGGGAGAGACCCAGTACTTC.

CDR3 residues: CASKPGPNTEAFF. CDR3 in DNA: TGCGCCAGCAAACCCGGGCCGAACACTGAAGCTTTCTTT. The chain employs TRBV4-1 and TRBJ1-1; D call uncertain. This CDR3 comprises 13 residues. With 7 bases removed from V and 1 base from J, the gap between germline ends came to 10 bases. The V gene's germline CDR1 is MGHRA and CDR2 YSYEKL.

The chain combines TRBV4-2 with TRBJ2-7, with D perhaps TRBD1 (6 bases). The V end was cut by 0 bases, the J end by 3 bases, with 9 bases between. Germline V gene lookup returns CDR1 LGHNA and CDR2 YNFKEQ. The CDR3 consists of 14 residues. CDR3 DNA: TGTGCCAGCAGCCAAGAGACAGGTTACTACGAGCAGTACTTC. Translating gives CASSQETGYYEQYF.

V is TRBV9 and J is TRBJ1-2; D possibly corresponds to TRBD1 (6 bases). Trimming took 0 bases from V and 8 from J, leaving 14 bases between them. Germline lookup yields CDR1 SGDLS and CDR2 YYNGEE. The CDR3 has 14 residues. The CDR3: CASSVESPTGGYTF. The CDR3 DNA follows: TGTGCCAGCAGCGTAGAATCTCCCACAGGGGGCTACACCTTC.

V usage is TRBV5-5 and J usage is TRBJ2-3; maybe TRBD2 (6 bases). Looked up from germline, CDR1 is SGHKS and CDR2 is YYEKEE (reference sequence). This CDR3 has 16 amino acids. V lost 1 base, J lost 0 bases, and 12 bases lay in between. CDR3 sequence reads: CASSLTGAPSTDTQYF. CDR3 DNA: TGTGCCAGCAGCTTGACGGGAGCTCCTAGCACAGATACGCAGTATTTT.

The J gene is TRBJ1-5, the V gene TRBV27; no clear D gene. Looked up from germline, CDR1 is MNHEY and CDR2 is SMNVEV (reference sequence). Trimming pared 2 bases from V and 2 bases from J, leaving 4 bases between. The CDR3 is 13 residues long. The CDR3: CASSLNRNQPQHF. The CDR3 DNA follows: TGTGCCAGCAGTTTAAACCGCAATCAGCCCCAGCATTTT.

The gene calls are TRBV6-6 and TRBJ2-1; D is unresolved. The CDR3 extends over 16 amino acids. CDR1 MNHNY and CDR2 SVGAGI come from the germline V gene (reference sequence). V was trimmed by 0 bases and J by 0 bases, leaving 9 bases between them. The CDR3 loop is CASSYSLSASYNEQFF. CDR3 DNA sequence: TGTGCCAGCAGTTACTCGCTGTCAGCCTCCTACAATGAGCAGTTCTTC.

The J gene is TRBJ1-2, the V gene TRBV27; 7 bases are shared with TRBD1. Germline V gene sequence: CDR1 MNHEY, CDR2 SMNVEV (reference sequence). Germline trimming cut 6 bases from V and 5 bases from J; bases unmatched to any gene: 9. The CDR3 has 14 amino acids. The DNA for the CDR3 is TGTGCCAGCAGGGACCTCGGACAGGTGTATGGCTACACCTTC. Translation: CASRDLGQVYGYTF.

This rearrangement joins TRBV5-6 to TRBJ1-2; 9 nucleotides line up with TRBD1. Germline values: CDR1 SGHDT, CDR2 YYEEEE. With V trimmed by 3 bases and J by 8 bases, 5 bases remained unmatched. The CDR3 extends over 13 amino acids. The CDR3 spells CASSYGQGQGYTF. For the CDR3, the DNA is TGTGCCAGCAGCTATGGACAGGGGCAGGGCTACACCTTC.

This clone came up once. The rearrangement joins TRBV5-6 to TRBJ1-5, with D perhaps matching TRBD1 (5 bases). Germline CDR1 is SGHDT and CDR2 is YYEEEE. Deletions cut 1 base from V and 4 bases from J, with 12 bases between. This CDR3 is built from 15 residues. The CDR3 spells CASSLRAGQNQPQHF. The CDR3 bases are TGTGCCAGCAGCTTGCGGGCAGGGCAGAATCAGCCCCAGCATTTT. The full variable domain, its missing parts supplied by reference TRBV5-6 and TRBJ1-5, is DAGVTQSPTHLIKTRGQQVTLRCSPKSGHDTVSWYQQALGQGPQFIFQYYEEEERQRGNFPDRFSGHQFPNYSSELNVNALLLGDSALYLCASSLRAGQNQPQHFGDGTRLSIL.

The chain has TRBV6-6 and TRBJ1-4, with D maybe TRBD1 (5 bases). Germline CDR1 reads MNHNY; CDR2 reads SVGAGI (reference sequence). The CDR3 contains 14 residues. The V gene lost 10 bases and the J gene lost 5 bases, with 17 bases spanning the gap. The CDR3 sequence: CATIAGTENEKLFF. As DNA, the CDR3 is TGTGCCACGATAGCCGGGACTGAAAATGAAAAACTGTTTTTT.

The CDR3 DNA is TGTGCCAGCAGCTTAGGTTTGAACACCGGGGAGCTGTTTTTT. Protein product: CASSLGLNTGELFF. V usage is TRBV7-9 and J usage is TRBJ2-2; D gene ambiguous. The V and J ends lost 1 base and 1 base respectively, with 4 bases between them. Looked up from germline, CDR1 is SEHNR and CDR2 is FQNEAQ (reference sequence). The CDR3 extends over 14 amino acids.